This T cell receptor (beta chain) stems from a study of blood T cell repertoires in COVID-19. Turning to the study itself: Sources were T cells, B-cell-depleted T cells, or PBMCs; the material itself was cDNA or gDNA.

There are 15 residues in the CDR3. With 4 bases removed from V and 4 bases from J, the gap between germline ends came to 16 bases. The germline gives CDR1 SGHAT, CDR2 FQNNGV. In the source study's methods: Nucleated cell counts were estimated from reference gene primer amplification. TCRdb keeps only in-frame clones here, not all; method: immunoSEQ multiplex PCR. V, J and clone size derive from that table, while D and trimming were established from the DNA sequence. The sample lists about 340,000 clones, around 88% occurring once. The chain combines TRBV11-2 with TRBJ1-1; a weak D match, TRBD1 (6 bases). The sequencing input was peripheral blood. The TCR was taken from a woman aged 60-75 years with COVID-19, enrolled during active disease. For the CDR3, the DNA is TGTGCCAGCAGCTCCCGGACAGAGGGTGGCACTGAAGCTTTCTTT. Residues: CASSSRTEGGTEAFF.